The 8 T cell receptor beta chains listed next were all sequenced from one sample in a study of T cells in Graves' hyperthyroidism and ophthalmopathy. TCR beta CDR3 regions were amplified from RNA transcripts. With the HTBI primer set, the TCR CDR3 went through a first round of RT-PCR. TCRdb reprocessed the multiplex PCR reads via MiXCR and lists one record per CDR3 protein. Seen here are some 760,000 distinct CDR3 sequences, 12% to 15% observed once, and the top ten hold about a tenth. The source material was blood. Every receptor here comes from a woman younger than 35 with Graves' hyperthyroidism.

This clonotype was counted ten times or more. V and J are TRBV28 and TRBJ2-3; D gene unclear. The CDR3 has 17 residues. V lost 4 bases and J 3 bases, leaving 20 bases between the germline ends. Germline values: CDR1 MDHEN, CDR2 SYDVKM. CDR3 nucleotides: TGTGCCAGCAGTTCCAACTACCGAGGAGTTGGAACAGATACGCAGTATTTT. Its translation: CASSSNYRGVGTDTQYF. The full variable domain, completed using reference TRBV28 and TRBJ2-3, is DVKVTQSSRYLVKRTGEKVFLECVQDMDHENMFWYRQDPGLGLRLIYFSYDVKMKEKGDIPEGYSVSREKKERFSLILESASTNQTSMYLCASSSNYRGVGTDTQYFGPGTRLTVL.

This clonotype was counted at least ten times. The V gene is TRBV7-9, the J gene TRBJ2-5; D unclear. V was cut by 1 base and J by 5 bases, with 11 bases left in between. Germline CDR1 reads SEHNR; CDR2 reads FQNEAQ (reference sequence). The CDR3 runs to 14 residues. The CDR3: CASSLVGVVETQYF. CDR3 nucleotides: TGTGCCAGCAGCTTAGTTGGGGTTGTGGAGACCCAGTACTTC.

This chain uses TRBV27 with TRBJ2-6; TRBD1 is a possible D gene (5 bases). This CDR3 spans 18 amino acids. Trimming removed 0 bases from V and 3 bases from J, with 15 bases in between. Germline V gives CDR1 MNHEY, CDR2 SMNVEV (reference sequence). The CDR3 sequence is CASSLSVREKGGANVLTF. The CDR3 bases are TGTGCCAGCAGTTTATCGGTCAGGGAAAAAGGTGGGGCCAACGTCCTGACTTTC.

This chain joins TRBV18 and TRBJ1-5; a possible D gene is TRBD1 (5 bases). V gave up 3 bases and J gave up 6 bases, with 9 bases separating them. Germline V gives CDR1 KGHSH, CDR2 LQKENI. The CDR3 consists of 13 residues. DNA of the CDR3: TGTGCCAGCTCACCGGGGGAGAGTCAGCCCCAGCATTTT. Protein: CASSPGESQPQHF.

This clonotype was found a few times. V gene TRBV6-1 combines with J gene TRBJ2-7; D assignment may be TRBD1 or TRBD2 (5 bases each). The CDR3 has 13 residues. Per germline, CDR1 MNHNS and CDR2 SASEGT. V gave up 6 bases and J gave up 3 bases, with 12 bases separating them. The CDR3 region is CASSSPGLYEQYF. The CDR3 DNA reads TGTGCCAGCAGCTCCCCGGGGCTCTACGAGCAGTACTTC.

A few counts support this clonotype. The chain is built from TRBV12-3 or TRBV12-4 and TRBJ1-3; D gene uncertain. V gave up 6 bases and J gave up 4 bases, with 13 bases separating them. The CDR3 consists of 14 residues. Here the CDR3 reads CASRLSRPGNTIYF. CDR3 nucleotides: TGTGCCAGCAGGCTGTCCCGCCCGGGAAACACCATATATTTT.

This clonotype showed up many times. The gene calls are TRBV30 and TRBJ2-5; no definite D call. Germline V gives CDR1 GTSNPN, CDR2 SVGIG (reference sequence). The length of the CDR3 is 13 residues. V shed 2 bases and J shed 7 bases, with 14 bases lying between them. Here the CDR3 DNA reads TGTGCCTGGAGTTCGGATCCGGGCGTGACCCAGTACTTC. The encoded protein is CAWSSDPGVTQYF.

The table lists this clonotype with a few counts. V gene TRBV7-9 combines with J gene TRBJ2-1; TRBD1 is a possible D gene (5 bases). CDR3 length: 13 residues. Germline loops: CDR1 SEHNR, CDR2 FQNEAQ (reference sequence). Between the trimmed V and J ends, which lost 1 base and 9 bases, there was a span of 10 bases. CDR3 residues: CASSLGGWGEQFF. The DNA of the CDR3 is TGTGCCAGCAGCTTAGGGGGCTGGGGTGAGCAGTTCTTC.